This T cell receptor beta chain was recovered during a study of response to subunit inactivated influenza vaccine. Study-wide results and caveats: Few new T cells, the authors suggested, are recruited by each seasonal influenza vaccination.

MiXCR, run by TCRdb on the RT-PCR reads, gives a single entry per CDR3 protein. The table has about 540,000 distinct CDR3 sequences, about 14% seen once. About this clonotype: The antigen is undetermined.

This clonotype was sampled from a middle-aged man who received an inactivated influenza vaccine. The specimen comprised PBMCs from blood, sampled approximately 12 days after vaccination.

The CDR3 protein is CASTLAGGRTDTQYF. CDR3 bases: TGCGCCAGCACCCTTGCGGGGGGCCGGACAGATACGCAGTATTTT. The chain combines TRBV5-1 with TRBJ2-3, with TRBD2 identical over 8 bases. Trimming took 6 bases from V and 3 from J; bases not matched to a gene: 9. Germline-derived CDR1 and CDR2 are SGHRS and YFSETQ. The CDR3 runs 15 residues.